This TCR beta chain was identified in a study of regulatory T cells in long-lasting Graves disease. Study background: Antithyroid drug intake by newly diagnosed Graves' patients had lasted under 3 months. Notes on the study in general: A greater number of public clonotypes (2,741) was shared by persistent patients than by new patients (about 990). TCR diversity was lower in persistent Graves' patients (versus newly diagnosed ones).

Regarding time point: newly diagnosed GD, antithyroid drugs for less than 3 months. Extracted PBMC RNA gave rise to the TCR library. Those enrolled as patients came out of an endocrinology department in Xi'an, China. For TCR beta, libraries came from iRepertoire HTBI primers and Arm-PCR of CDR3 regions. TCRdb passed the multiplex PCR reads through MiXCR, listing each CDR3 protein once. The sample contains under 300,000 distinct CDR3 sequences, around 20% of which appear only once. The CDR3 is made up of 15 amino acids. The V gene's germline CDR1 is ENHRY and CDR2 SYGVKD. V was pared by 10 bases and J by 1 base, with 20 bases between. This clonotype was seen at least ten times. Its antigen is undetermined.

This receptor was obtained from a female donor with Graves disease. V and J are TRBV10-3 and TRBJ2-7, with D possibly being TRBD2 (5 bases). The specimen comprised peripheral blood mononuclear cells (PBMCs), sampled at new diagnosis, from a patient treated with antithyroid drugs. The CDR3 protein is CASAGVQGGSYEQYF. The CDR3 DNA sequence: TGTGCCAGCGCTGGAGTCCAAGGCGGGTCCTACGAGCAGTACTTC.